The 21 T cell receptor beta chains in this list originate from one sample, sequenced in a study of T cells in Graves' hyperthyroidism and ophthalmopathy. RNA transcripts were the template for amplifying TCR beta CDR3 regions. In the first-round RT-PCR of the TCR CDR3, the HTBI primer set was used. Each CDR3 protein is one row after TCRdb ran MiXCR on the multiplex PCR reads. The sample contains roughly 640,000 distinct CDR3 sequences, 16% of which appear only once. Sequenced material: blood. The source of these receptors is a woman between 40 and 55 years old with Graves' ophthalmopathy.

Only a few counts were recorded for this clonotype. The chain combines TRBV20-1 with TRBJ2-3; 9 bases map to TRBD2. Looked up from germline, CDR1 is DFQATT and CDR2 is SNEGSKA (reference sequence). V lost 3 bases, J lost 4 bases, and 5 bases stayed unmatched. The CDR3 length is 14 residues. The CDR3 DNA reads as TGCAGTGCTAGTTTGCGGGAGGGCGCAGATACGCAGTATTTT. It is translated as CSASLREGADTQYF.

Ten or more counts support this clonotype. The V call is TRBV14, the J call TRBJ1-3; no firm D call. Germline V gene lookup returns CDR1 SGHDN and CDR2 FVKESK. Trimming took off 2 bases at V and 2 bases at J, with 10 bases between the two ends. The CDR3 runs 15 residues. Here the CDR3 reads CASSQWTVAGNTIYF. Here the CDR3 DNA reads TGTGCCAGCAGCCAATGGACCGTCGCTGGAAACACCATATATTTT.

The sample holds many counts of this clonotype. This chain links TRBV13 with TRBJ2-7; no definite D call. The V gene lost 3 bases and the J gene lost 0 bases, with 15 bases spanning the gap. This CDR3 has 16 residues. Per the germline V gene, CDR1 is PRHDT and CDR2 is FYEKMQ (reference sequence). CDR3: CASSFTSAFGSYEQYF. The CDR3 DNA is TGTGCCAGCAGCTTCACTTCGGCGTTTGGCTCCTACGAGCAGTACTTC.

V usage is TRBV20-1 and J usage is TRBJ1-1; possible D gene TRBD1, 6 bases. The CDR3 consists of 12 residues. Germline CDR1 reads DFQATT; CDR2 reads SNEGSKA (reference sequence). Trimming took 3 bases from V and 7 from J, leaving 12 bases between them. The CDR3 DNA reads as TGCAGTGCTAGCAGGGGTGCGGTTGAAGCTTTCTTT. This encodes CSASRGAVEAFF.

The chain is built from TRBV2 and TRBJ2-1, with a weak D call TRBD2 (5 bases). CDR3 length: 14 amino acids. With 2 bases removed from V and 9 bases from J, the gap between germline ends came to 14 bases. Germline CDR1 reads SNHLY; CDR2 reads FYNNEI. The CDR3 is CASSELVGGGEQFF. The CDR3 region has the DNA TGTGCCAGCAGTGAATTGGTGGGCGGAGGTGAGCAGTTCTTC.

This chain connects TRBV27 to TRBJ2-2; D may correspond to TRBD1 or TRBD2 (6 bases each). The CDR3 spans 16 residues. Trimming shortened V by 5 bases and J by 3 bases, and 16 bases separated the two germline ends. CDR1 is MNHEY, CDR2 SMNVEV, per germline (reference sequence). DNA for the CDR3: TGTGCCAGCAGTCCTGTTTACAGGGAGGACACCGGGGAGCTGTTTTTT. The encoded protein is CASSPVYREDTGELFF.

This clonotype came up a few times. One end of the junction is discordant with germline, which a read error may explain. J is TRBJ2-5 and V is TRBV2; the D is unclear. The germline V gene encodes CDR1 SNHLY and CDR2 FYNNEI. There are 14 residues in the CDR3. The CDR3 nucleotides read TGTGCCATCAGTGTTGGCAGAGCAGAAGAGACCCAGTACTTC. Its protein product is CAISVGRAEETQYF.

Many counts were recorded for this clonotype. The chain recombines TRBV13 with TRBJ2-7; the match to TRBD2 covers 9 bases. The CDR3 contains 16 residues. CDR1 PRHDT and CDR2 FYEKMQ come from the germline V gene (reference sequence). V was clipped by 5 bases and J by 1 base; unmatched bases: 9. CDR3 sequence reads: CASSRGSGRMSYEQYF. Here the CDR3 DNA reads TGTGCCAGCAGCCGAGGGAGCGGGAGGATGTCCTACGAGCAGTACTTC.

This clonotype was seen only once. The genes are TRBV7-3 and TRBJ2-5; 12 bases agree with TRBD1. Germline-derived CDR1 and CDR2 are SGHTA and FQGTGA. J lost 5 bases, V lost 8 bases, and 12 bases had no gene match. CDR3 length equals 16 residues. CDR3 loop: CASSRDRGQGLETQYF. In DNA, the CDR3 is TGTGCCAGCTCCCGGGACAGGGGGCAGGGATTGGAGACCCAGTACTTC.

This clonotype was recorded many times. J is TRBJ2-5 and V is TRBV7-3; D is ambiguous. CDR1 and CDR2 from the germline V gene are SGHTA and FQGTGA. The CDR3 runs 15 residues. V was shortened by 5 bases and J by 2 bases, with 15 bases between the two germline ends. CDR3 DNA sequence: TGTGCCAGCAGCCCGACCCGTGGGGAACAAGAGACCCAGTACTTC. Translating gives CASSPTRGEQETQYF.

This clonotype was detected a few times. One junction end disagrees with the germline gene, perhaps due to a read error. CDR3 protein: CANSRTGTKHEQFF. As DNA, the CDR3 is TGTGCCAACAGTCGAACCGGGACAAAACATGAGCAGTTCTTC. The J gene is TRBJ2-1, the V gene TRBV12-3 or TRBV12-4; possibly TRBD1 for D (6 bases). The CDR3 is 14 amino acids.

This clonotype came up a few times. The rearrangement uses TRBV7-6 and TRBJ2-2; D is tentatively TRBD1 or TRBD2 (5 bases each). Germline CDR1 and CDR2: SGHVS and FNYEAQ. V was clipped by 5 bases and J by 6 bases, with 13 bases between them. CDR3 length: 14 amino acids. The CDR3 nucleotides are TGTGCCAGCAGCCTCCTGGGGGAAGCCGGGGAGCTGTTTTTT. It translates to CASSLLGEAGELFF.

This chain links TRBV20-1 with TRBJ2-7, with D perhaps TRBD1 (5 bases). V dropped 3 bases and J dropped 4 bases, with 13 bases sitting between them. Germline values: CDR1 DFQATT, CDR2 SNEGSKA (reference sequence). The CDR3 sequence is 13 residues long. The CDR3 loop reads CSARRQGVYEQYF. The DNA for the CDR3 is TGCAGTGCTAGGCGGCAGGGCGTGTACGAGCAGTACTTC.

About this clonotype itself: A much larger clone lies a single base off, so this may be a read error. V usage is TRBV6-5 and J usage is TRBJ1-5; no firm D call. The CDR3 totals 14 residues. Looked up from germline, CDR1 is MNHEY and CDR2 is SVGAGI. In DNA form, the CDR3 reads TGTGCCAGCAGTCACTCGTTTAGCAATCAGCCCCAGCATTTT. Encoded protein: CASSHSFSNQPQHF.

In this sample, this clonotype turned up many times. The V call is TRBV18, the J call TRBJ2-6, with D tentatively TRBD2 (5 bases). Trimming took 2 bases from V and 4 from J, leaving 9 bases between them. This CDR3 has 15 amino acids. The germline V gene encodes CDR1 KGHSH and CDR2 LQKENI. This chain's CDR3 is CASSPRSGGANVLTF. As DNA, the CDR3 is TGTGCCAGCTCACCAAGGTCGGGAGGGGCCAACGTCCTGACTTTC.

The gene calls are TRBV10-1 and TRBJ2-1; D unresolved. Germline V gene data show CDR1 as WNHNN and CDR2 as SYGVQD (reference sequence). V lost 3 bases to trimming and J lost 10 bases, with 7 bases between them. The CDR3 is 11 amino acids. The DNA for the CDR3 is TGCGCCAGCAGTGATGGCTGGGAGCAGTTCTTC. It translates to CASSDGWEQFF.

In DNA, the CDR3 is TGCGCCAGCATGCCCGGGACAGGGGTGGGGGAGCAGTACTTC. This sequence encodes CASMPGTGVGEQYF. This rearrangement joins TRBV4-1 to TRBJ2-7, with TRBD1 identical over 10 bases. CDR3 size: 14 residues. V gave up 7 bases and J gave up 7 bases; unmatched junction bases: 10. The germline gives CDR1 MGHRA, CDR2 YSYEKL.

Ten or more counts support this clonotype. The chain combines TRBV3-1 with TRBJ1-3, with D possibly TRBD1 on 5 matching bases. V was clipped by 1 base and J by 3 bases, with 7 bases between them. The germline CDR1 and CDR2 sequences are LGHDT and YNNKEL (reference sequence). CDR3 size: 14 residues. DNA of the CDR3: TGTGCCAGCAGCCAAGTGGGGGATGGAAACACCATATATTTT. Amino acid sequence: CASSQVGDGNTIYF.

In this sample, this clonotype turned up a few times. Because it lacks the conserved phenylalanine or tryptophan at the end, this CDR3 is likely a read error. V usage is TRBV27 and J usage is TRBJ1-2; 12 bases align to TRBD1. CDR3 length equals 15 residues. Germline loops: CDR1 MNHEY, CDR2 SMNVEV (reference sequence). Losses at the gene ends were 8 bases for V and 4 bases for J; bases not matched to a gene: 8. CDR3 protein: CASAGTGGVGYGYTL. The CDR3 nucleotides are TGTGCCAGCGCCGGGACAGGGGGCGTCGGCTATGGCTACACCCTC.

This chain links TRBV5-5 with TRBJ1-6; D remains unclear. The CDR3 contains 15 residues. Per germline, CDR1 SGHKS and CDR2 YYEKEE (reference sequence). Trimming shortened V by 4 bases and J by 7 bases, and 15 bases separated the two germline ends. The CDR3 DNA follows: TGTGCCAGCAGCGATCCAGTGGCCTCCAATTCACCCCTCCACTTT. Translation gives CASSDPVASNSPLHF. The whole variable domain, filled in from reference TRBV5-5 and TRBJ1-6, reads DAGVTQSPTHLIKTRGQQVTLRCSPISGHKSVSWYQQVLGQGPQFIFQYYEKEERGRGNFPDRFSARQFPNYSSELNVNALLLGDSALYLCASSDPVASNSPLHFGNGTRLTVT.

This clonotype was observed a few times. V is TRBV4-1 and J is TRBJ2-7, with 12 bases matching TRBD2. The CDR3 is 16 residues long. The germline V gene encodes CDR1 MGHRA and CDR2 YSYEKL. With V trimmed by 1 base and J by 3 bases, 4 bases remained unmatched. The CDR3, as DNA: TGCGCCAGCAGCCAAGTTCGGACTAGCGGGATCTACGAGCAGTACTTC. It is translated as CASSQVRTSGIYEQYF.